This T cell receptor (beta chain) appears in the sequencing data of a study of cytomegalovirus exposure and HLA in healthy donors. 13 Jbeta primers and 60 Vbeta primers were used for the PCR. Clones were read by immunoSEQ multiplex PCR, and TCRdb kept only the in-frame ones, dropping some. The table includes roughly 110,000 clones, 76% detected once. Germline V gene data show CDR1 as KGHSH and CDR2 as LQKENI. This CDR3 is 14 amino acids long. Trimming pared 3 bases from V and 11 bases from J, leaving 16 bases between. This receptor was obtained from a man aged 18-30 years in good health and CMV-seronegative. The rearrangement links TRBV18 to TRBJ1-4; D is unclear. The sequencing sample was made of PBMCs. CDR3 nucleotide sequence: TGTGCCAGCTCACCCCTCCCTACAGATCTCAAACTGTTTTTT. Its protein product is CASSPLPTDLKLFF.